A selection of T cell receptor beta chains follows, all from one sample in a study of CDR3 diversity in severe acne. TCRdb reprocessed the PCR reads via MiXCR and lists one record per CDR3 protein. The data contain 85,000 to 120,000 distinct CDR3 sequences, around 53% of them singletons. Material: blood. These receptors were collected from a male donor with acne. CDR3s include the opening cysteine and the closing phenylalanine or tryptophan. D genes are given only for firm matches. Size tells how often a clone was seen (once, few, many) or the class of an expanded clone, and some rows leave it out.

j_gene,d_gene,abundance,v_gene,CDR3nt,CDR3aa
TRBJ1-5,.,.,TRBV20-1,TGCAGTGCAGAGGGCAGACTGACCCAGCATTTT,CSAEGRLTQHF
TRBJ2-7,.,many,TRBV19,TGTGCCAGTAGTATAGATGTTAAGTGGGCCTACGAGCAGTACTTC,CASSIDVKWAYEQYF
TRBJ1-6,TRBD1,few,TRBV28,TGTGCCAGCAGTCCACACCGGGACAGCTATAATTCACCCCTCCACTTT,CASSPHRDSYNSPLHF
TRBJ1-3,.,.,TRBV29-1,TGCAGCGTTGAAGAAAATATAGGGGACTCTGGAAACACCATATATTTT,CSVEENIGDSGNTIYF
TRBJ1-2,.,.,TRBV6-6,TGTGCCAGCAACTCCCGGGATATACTTCTAGGCTACACCTTC,CASNSRDILLGYTF
TRBJ1-1,.,few,TRBV7-8,TGTGCCAGCAGCTTAGGTCGGGTAGGGGCTTTCTTT,CASSLGRVGAFF
TRBJ1-5,.,.,TRBV19,TGTGCCAGTAGTCCACGGACGAGCAATCAGCCCCAGCATTTT,CASSPRTSNQPQHF
TRBJ2-7,.,.,TRBV4-1,TGCGTCAGCAGCCAAGATGTGGCTTACAATGAGCAGTACTTC,CVSSQDVAYNEQYF
TRBJ2-6,.,many,TRBV9,TGTGCCAGCAGCGTGTATACGGGCCTGGCGGGGGCCAACGTCCTGACTTTC,CASSVYTGLAGANVLTF
TRBJ2-2,TRBD2,.,TRBV10-3,TGTGCCACCCTAGCGGGAGAAGGGACCGGGGAGCTGTTTTTT,CATLAGEGTGELFF
TRBJ2-1,TRBD1,many,TRBV5-1,TGCGCCAGCAGCTTGGCCTCCGGGACAGGGATAAAGAATGAGCAGTTCTTC,CASSLASGTGIKNEQFF
TRBJ2-3,.,many,TRBV24-1,TGTGCCACCAGCGAAGGACGGGGTGGCACAGATACGCAGTATTTT,CATSEGRGGTDTQYF
TRBJ2-3,.,many,TRBV5-6,TGTGCCAGCAGCTCTACCCCAGATACGCAGTATTTT,CASSSTPDTQYF
TRBJ1-3,.,.,TRBV7-9,TGTGCCAGCAGCTCTAGAGACACCATATATTTT,CASSSRDTIYF
TRBJ2-5,TRBD1,many,TRBV7-9,TGTGCCAGCACTCAAGACCCCGGGACAGGGCAAGAGACCCAGTACTTC,CASTQDPGTGQETQYF
TRBJ2-1,.,many,TRBV5-1,TGCGCCAGCAGCTTGGAACTGGGTCGGGATTTCTACAATGAGCAGTTCTTC,CASSLELGRDFYNEQFF
TRBJ2-7,TRBD2,.,TRBV28,TGTGCCAGCAGGCCTCGCTGGGACTATTTAACCTACGAGCAGTACTTC,CASRPRWDYLTYEQYF
TRBJ1-2,.,.,TRBV20-1,TGCAGTTACGTCGGGGAGGCAAACTATGGCTACACCTTC,CSYVGEANYGYTF